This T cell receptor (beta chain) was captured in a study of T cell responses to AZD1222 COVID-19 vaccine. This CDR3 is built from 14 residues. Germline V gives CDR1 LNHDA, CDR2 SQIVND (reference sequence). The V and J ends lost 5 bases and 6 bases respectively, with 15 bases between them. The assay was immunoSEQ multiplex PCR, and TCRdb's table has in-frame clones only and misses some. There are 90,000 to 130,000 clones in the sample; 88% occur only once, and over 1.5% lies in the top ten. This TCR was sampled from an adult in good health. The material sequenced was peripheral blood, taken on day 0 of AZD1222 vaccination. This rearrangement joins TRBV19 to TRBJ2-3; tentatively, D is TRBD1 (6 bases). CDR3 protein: CASSPPGARDTQYF. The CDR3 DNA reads TGTGCCAGTAGTCCGCCAGGGGCGCGTGATACGCAGTATTTT.